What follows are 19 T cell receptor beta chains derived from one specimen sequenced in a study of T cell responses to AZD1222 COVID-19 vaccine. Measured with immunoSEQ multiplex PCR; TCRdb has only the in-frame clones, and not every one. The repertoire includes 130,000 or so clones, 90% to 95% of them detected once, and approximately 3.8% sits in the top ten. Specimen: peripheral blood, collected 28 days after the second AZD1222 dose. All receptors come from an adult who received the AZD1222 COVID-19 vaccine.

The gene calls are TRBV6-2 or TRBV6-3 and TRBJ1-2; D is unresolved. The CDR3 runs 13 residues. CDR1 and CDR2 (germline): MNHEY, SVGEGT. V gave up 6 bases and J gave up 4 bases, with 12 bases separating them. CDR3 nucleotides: TGTGCCAGCAGCCTAGACAAACTCTATGGCTACACCTTC. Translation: CASSLDKLYGYTF.

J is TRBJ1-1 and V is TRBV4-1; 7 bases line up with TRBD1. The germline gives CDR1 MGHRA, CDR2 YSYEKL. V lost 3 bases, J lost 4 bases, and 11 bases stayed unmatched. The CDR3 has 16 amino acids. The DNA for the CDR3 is TGCGCCAGCAGCCACCCGACAGGGACCGCGGGCACTGAAGCTTTCTTT. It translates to CASSHPTGTAGTEAFF.

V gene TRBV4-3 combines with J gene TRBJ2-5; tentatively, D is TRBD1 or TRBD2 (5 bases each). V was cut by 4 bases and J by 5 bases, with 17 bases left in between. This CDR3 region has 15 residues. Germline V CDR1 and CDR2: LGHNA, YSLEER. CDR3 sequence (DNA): TGCGCCAGCAGCCGGGACCGACCCGCTGGGGAGACCCAGTACTTC. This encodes CASSRDRPAGETQYF.

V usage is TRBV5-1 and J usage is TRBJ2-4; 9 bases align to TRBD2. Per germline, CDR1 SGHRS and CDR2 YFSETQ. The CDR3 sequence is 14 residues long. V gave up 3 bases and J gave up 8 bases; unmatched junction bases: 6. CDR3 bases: TGCGCCAGCAGCTCGACTAGCGGAGGGGACATTCAGTACTTC. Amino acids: CASSSTSGGDIQYF.

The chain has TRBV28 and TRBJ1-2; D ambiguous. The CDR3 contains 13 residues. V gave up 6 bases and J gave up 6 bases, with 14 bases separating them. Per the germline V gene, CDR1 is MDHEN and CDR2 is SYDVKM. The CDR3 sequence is CASRPDGRNGYTF. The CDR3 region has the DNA TGTGCCAGCAGGCCTGACGGGCGGAATGGCTACACCTTC.

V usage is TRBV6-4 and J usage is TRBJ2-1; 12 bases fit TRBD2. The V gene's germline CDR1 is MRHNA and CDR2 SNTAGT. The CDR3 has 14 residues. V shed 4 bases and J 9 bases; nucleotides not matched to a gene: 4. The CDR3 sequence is CASSGLAGVLEQFF. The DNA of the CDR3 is TGTGCCAGCAGTGGACTAGCGGGAGTCCTTGAGCAGTTCTTC.

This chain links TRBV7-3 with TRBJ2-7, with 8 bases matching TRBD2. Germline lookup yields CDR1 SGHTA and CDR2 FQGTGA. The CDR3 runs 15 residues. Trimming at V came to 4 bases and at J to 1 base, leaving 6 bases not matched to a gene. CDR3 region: CASSSLAGESYEQYF. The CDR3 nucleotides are TGTGCCAGCAGCTCTCTAGCGGGCGAGTCCTACGAGCAGTACTTC.

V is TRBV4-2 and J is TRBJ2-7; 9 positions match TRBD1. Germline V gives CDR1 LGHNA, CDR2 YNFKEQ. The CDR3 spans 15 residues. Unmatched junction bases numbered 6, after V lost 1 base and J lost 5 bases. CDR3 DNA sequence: TGTGCCAGCAGCCAAGTAGGACAGGGGAAGAACGAGCAGTACTTC. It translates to CASSQVGQGKNEQYF.

CDR3 loop: CASSLLRTEAFF. CDR3 sequence (DNA): TGTGCCAGCAGCTTGTTGAGGACTGAAGCTTTCTTT. The J gene is TRBJ1-1, the V gene TRBV5-6; D not certain. V was shortened by 1 base and J by 5 bases, with 6 bases between the two germline ends. The CDR3 contains 12 residues. The germline CDR1 and CDR2 sequences are SGHDT and YYEEEE.

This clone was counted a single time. The CDR3 DNA reads as TGTGCCAGTAGAACATCCACCGGGGAGCTGTTTTTT. This sequence encodes CASRTSTGELFF. The chain is built from TRBV19 and TRBJ2-2; D not resolved. The CDR3 has 12 residues. The V end was cut by 6 bases, the J end by 4 bases, with 6 bases between. Germline lookup yields CDR1 LNHDA and CDR2 SQIVND (reference sequence).

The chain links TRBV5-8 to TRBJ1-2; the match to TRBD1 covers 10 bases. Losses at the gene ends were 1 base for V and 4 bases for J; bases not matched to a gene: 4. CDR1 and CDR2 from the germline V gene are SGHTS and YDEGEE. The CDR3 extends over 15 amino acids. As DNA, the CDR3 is TGTGCCAGCAGCTTGTTGGGACAGGGGAGCTATGGCTACACCTTC. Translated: CASSLLGQGSYGYTF.

CDR3 nucleotides: TGTGCCAGCAGCGGGAAACAGGGAGCATCGGGCAATCAGCCCCAGCATTTT. Protein sequence: CASSGKQGASGNQPQHF. This rearrangement joins TRBV7-9 to TRBJ1-5; perhaps TRBD1 as D (6 bases). The CDR3 contains 17 residues. Germline V CDR1 and CDR2: SEHNR, FQNEAQ (reference sequence). The V end was cut by 5 bases, the J end by 2 bases, with 19 bases between. Complete variable domain (other parts from reference TRBV7-9 and TRBJ1-5): DTGVSQNPRHKITKRGQNVTFRCDPISEHNRLYWYRQTLGQGPEFLTYFQNEAQLEKSRLLSDRFSAERPKGSFSTLEIQRTEQGDSAMYLCASSGKQGASGNQPQHFGDGTRLSIL.

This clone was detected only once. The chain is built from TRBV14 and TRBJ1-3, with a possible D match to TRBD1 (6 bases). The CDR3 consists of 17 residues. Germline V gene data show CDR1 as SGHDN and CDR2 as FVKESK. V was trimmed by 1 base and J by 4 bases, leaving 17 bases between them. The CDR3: CASSQGRGRNFGNTIYF. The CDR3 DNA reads TGTGCCAGCAGCCAAGGAAGGGGGAGGAATTTCGGAAACACCATATATTTT.

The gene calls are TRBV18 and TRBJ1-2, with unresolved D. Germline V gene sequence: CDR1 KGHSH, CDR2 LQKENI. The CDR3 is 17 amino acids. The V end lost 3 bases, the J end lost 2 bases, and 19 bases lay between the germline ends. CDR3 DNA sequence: TGTGCCAGCTCACCGGCGGGTGGGCCCTTAAACAACTATGGCTACACCTTC. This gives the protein CASSPAGGPLNNYGYTF.

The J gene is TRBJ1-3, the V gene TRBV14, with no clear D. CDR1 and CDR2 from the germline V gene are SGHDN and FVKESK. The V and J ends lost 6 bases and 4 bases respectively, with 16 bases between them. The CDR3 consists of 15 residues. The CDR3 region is CASSQNPGPGNTIYF. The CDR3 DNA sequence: TGTGCCAGCAGTCAGAATCCCGGGCCCGGAAACACCATATATTTT.

The CDR3 DNA sequence: TGTGCCAGCAGCGTGAGTACGAGCTCCTATAATTCACCCCTCCACTTT. Amino acids: CASSVSTSSYNSPLHF. The chain couples TRBV9 to TRBJ1-6; D is undetermined. V was cut by 2 bases and J by 0 bases, with 9 bases left in between. This CDR3 contains 16 residues. CDR1 and CDR2 from the germline V gene are SGDLS and YYNGEE.

As DNA, the CDR3 is TGTGCCAGCAGCTCTGGACTCTGGGGGGCCAATGAGCAGTTCTTC. Encoded protein: CASSSGLWGANEQFF. V is TRBV5-4 and J is TRBJ2-1; either TRBD1 or TRBD2 may supply D (6 bases each). In germline, CDR1 is SGHNT, CDR2 YYREEE (reference sequence). The V gene lost 3 bases and the J gene lost 6 bases, with 16 bases spanning the gap. The CDR3 has 15 amino acids.

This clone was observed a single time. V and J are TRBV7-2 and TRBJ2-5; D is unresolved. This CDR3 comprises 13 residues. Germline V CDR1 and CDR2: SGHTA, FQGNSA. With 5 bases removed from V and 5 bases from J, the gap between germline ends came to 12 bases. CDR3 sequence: CASSGSVLETQYF. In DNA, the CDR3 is TGTGCCAGCAGCGGATCGGTTTTGGAGACCCAGTACTTC.

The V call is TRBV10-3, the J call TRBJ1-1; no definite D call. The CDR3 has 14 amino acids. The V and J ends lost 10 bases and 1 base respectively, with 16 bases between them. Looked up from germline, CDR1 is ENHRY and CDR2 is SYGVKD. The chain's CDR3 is CATHELGSNTEAFF. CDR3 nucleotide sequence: TGTGCCACCCACGAACTCGGGTCGAACACTGAAGCTTTCTTT.